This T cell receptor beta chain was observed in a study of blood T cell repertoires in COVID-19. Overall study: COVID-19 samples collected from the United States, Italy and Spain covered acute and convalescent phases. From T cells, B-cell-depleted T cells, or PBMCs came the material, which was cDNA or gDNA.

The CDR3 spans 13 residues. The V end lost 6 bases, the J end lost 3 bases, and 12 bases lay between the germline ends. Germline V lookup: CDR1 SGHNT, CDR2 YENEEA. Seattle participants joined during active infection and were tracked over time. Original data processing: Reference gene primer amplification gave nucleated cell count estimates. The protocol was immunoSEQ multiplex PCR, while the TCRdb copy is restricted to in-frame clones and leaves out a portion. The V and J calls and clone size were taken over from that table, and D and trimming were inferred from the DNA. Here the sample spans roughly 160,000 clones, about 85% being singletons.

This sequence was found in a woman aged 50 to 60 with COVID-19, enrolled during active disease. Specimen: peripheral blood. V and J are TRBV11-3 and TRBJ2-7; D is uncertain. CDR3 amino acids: CASSRVSDYEQYF. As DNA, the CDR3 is TGTGCCAGCAGTCGTGTGTCAGACTACGAGCAGTACTTC.